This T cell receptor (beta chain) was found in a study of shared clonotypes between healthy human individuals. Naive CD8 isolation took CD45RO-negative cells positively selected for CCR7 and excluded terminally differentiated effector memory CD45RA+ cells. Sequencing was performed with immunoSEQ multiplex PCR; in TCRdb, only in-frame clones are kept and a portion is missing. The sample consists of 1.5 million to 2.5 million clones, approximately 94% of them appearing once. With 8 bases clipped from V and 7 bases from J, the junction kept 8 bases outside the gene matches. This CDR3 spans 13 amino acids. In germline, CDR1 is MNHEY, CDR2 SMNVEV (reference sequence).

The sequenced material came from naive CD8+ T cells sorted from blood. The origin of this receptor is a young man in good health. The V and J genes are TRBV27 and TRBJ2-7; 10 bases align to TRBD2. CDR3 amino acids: CASRLGTSVEQYF. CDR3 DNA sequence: TGTGCCAGCCGTCTGGGGACTAGCGTTGAGCAGTACTTC.